This TCR beta chain emerged from a study of blood T cell repertoires in COVID-19. Trimming pared 4 bases from V and 0 bases from J, leaving 12 bases between. The CDR3 loop spans 16 amino acids. The germline V gene has CDR1 SGHTA and CDR2 FQGNSA. The method was immunoSEQ multiplex PCR; TCRdb's version includes in-frame clones alone and lacks a portion of them. In the table there are 40,000 to 55,000 clones, approximately 80% of which are singletons. Sample: peripheral blood. The chain has TRBV7-2 and TRBJ1-4; a possible D gene is TRBD1 (6 bases). The sequence came from a man in his sixties or seventies with acute or convalescent COVID-19. The DNA of the CDR3 is TGTGCCAGCAGCTCAGGACAGATTGCAACTAATGAAAAACTGTTTTTT. Its translation is CASSSGQIATNEKLFF.